This T cell receptor beta chain was recorded in a study of blood T cell repertoires in COVID-19. The overall study: From the United States, Italy and Spain came samples of acute and convalescent COVID-19. Sources were T cells, B-cell-depleted T cells, or PBMCs; the material itself was cDNA or gDNA.

Germline loops: CDR1 SGHRS, CDR2 YFSETQ. Losses at the gene ends were 4 bases for V and 2 bases for J; bases not matched to a gene: 10. This CDR3 spans 16 amino acids. How the authors handled the data: Estimates of nucleated cell counts were drawn from the amplification of reference gene primers. TCRdb's copy holds only in-frame clones and misses some; the assay was immunoSEQ multiplex PCR. V, J and clone size are taken as reported in that table, and D and trimming were inferred from the DNA itself. The sample has roughly 120,000 clones, around 89% seen once. The TCR was taken from a woman between 55 and 75 years old with COVID-19, enrolled during active disease. The sample was peripheral blood. The chain combines TRBV5-1 with TRBJ2-7; 9 bases agree with TRBD1. The CDR3 DNA follows: TGCGCCAGCAGCAATGGTGGGACAGGGAAGGCCTACGAGCAGTACTTC. Translated, it gives CASSNGGTGKAYEQYF.